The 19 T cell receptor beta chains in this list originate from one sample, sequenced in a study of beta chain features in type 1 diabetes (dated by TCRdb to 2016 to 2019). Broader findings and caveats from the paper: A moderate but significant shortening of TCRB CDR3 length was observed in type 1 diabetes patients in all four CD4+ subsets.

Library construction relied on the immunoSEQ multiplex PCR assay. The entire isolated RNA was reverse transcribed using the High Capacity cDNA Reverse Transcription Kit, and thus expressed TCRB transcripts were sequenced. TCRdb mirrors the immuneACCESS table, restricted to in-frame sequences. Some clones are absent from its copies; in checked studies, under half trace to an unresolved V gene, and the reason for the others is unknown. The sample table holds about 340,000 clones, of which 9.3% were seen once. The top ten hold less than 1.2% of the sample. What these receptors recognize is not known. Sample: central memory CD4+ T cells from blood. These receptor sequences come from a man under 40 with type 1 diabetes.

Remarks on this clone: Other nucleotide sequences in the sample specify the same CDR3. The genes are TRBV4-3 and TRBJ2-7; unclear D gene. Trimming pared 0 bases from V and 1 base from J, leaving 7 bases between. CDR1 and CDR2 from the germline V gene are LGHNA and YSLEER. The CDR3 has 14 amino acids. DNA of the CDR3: TGCGCCAGCAGCCAAGAAGCAGGTTCCTACGAGCAGTACTTC. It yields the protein CASSQEAGSYEQYF.

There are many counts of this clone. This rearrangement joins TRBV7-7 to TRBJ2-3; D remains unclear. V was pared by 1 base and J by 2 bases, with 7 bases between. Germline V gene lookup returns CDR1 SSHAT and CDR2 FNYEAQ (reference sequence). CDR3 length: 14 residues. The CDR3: CASSLGQATDTQYF. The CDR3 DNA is TGTGCCAGCAGCTTAGGGCAGGCCACAGATACGCAGTATTTT.

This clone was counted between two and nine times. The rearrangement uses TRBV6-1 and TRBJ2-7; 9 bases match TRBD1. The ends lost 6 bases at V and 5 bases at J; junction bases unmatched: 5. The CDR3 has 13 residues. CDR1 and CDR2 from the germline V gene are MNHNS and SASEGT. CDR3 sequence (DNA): TGTGCCAGCAGGAGGGGACAGGGCAACGAGCAGTACTTC. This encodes CASRRGQGNEQYF.

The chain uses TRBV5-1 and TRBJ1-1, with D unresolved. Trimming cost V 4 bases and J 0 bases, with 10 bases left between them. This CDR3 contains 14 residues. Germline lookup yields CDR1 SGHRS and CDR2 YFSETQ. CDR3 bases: TGCGCCAGCAGCCGCAGCGAGATGAACACTGAAGCTTTCTTT. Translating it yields CASSRSEMNTEAFF.

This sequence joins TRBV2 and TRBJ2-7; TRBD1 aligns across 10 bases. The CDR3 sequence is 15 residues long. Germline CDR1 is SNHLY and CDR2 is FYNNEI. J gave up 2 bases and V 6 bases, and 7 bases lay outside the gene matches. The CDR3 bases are TGTGCCAGCAGCCGGGACAGGGGCAGGACCTACGAGCAGTACTTC. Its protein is CASSRDRGRTYEQYF.

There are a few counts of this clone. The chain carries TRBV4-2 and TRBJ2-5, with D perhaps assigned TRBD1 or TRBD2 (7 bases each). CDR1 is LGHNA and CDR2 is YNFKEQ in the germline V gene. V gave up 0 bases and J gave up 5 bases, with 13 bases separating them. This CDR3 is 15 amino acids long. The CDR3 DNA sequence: TGTGCCAGCAGCCAAGATTGGCAGGGGGGGGAGACCCAGTACTTC. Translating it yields CASSQDWQGGETQYF.

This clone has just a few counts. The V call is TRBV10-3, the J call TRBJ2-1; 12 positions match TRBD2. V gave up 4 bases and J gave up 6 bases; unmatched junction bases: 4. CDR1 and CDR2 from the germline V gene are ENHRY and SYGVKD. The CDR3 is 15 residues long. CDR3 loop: CAISGTSGDGNEQFF. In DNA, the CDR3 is TGTGCCATCAGTGGGACTAGCGGGGACGGCAATGAGCAGTTCTTC.

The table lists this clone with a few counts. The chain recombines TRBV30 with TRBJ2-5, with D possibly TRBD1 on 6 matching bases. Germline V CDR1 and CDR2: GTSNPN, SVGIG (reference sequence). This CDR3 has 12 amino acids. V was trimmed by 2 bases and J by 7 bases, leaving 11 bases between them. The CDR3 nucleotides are TGTGCCTGGAGTAATAGCAGGGGGACCCAGTACTTC. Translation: CAWSNSRGTQYF.

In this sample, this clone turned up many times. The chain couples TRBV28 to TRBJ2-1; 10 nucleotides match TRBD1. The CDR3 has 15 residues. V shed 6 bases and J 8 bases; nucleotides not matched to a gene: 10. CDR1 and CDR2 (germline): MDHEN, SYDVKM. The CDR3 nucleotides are TGTGCCAGCAGGCCTCCGGGACAGGGGTCGGATGAGCAGTTCTTC. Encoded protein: CASRPPGQGSDEQFF.

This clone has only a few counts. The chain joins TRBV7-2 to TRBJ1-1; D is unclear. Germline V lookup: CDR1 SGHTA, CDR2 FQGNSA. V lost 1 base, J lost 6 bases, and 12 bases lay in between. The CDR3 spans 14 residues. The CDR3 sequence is CASSLGRWRPEAFF. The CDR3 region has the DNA TGTGCCAGCAGCTTAGGGCGTTGGCGGCCTGAAGCTTTCTTT. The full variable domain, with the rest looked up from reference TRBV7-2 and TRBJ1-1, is GAGVSQSPSNKVTEKGKDVELRCDPISGHTALYWYRQSLGQGLEFLIYFQGNSAPDKSGLPSDRFSAERTGGSVSTLTIQRTQQEDSAVYLCASSLGRWRPEAFFGQGTRLTVV.

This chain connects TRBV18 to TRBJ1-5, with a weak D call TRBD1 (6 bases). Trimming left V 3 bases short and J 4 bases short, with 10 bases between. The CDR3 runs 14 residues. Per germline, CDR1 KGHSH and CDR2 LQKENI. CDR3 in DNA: TGTGCCAGCTCACCGAACGACAGGAATCAGCCCCAGCATTTT. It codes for CASSPNDRNQPQHF.

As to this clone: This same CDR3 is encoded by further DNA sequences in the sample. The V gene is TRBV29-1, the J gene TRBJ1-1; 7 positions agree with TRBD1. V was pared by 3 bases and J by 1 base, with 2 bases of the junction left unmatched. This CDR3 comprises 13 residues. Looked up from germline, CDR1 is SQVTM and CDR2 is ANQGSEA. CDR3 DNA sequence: TGCAGCGTTGACAGGGGGAGGAACACTGAAGCTTTCTTT. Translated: CSVDRGRNTEAFF.

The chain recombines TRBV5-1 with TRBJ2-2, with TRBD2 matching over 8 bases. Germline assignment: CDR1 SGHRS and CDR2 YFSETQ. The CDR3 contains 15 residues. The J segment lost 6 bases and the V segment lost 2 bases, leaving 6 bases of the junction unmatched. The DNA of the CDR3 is TGCGCCAGCAGCTTACAAGCGGGGGTAGCCGGGGAGCTGTTTTTT. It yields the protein CASSLQAGVAGELFF.

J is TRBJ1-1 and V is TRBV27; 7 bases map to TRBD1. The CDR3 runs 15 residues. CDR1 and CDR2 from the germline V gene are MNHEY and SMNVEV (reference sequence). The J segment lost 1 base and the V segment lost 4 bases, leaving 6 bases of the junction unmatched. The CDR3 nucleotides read TGTGCCAGCAGTTCCCGACAGGGCGAGAACACTGAAGCTTTCTTT. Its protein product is CASSSRQGENTEAFF.

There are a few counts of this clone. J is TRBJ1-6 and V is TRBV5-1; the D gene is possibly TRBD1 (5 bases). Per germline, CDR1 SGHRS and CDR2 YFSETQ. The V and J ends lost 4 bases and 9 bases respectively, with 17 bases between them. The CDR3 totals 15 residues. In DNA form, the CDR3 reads TGCGCCAGCAGCCAAAGCGGCAGGGAAGGTTCACCCCTCCACTTT. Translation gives CASSQSGREGSPLHF.

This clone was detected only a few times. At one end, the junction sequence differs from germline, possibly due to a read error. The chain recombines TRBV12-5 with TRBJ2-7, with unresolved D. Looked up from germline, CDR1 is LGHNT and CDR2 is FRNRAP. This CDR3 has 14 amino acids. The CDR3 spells CASGLVGNGYQQYF. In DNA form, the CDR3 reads TGTGCTAGTGGTTTGGTCGGAAACGGCTACCAGCAGTACTTC.

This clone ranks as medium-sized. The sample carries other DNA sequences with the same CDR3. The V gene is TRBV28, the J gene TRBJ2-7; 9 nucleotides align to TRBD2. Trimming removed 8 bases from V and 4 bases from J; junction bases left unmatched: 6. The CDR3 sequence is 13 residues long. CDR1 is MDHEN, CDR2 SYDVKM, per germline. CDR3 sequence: CASGGGGAYEQYF. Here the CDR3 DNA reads TGTGCCAGCGGTGGCGGGGGGGCTTACGAGCAGTACTTC.

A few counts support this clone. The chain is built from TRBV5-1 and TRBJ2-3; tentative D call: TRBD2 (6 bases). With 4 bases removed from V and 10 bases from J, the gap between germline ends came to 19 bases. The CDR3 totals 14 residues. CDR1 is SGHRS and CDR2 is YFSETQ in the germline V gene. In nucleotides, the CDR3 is TGCGCCAGCAGCACCGGGACTTTGGGGTTGGCGCAGTATTTT. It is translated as CASSTGTLGLAQYF.

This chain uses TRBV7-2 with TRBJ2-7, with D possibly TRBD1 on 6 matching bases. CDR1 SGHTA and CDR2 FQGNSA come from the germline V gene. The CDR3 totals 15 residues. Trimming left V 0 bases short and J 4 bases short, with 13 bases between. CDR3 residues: CASSLAAGVKYEQYF. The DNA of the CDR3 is TGTGCCAGCAGCTTAGCCGCAGGGGTTAAGTACGAGCAGTACTTC. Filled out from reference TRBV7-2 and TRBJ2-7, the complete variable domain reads GAGVSQSPSNKVTEKGKDVELRCDPISGHTALYWYRQSLGQGLEFLIYFQGNSAPDKSGLPSDRFSAERTGGSVSTLTIQRTQQEDSAVYLCASSLAAGVKYEQYFGPGTRLTVT.